Sequencing of this T cell receptor beta chain was carried out in a study of T cells in Graves' hyperthyroidism and ophthalmopathy. Study-level findings and limits: Separating ophthalmopathy from stable hyperthyroidism was achieved by a 13 V-J model.

TCR beta CDR3 sequences were amplified from RNA transcripts. HTBI primers were the set used in a first-round RT-PCR of the TCR CDR3. TCRdb ran MiXCR on the multiplex PCR reads and lists one entry per CDR3 protein. The sample has 530,000 or so distinct CDR3 sequences, approximately 17% seen once; the top ten hold roughly 15%. Clinical Activity Scores of at least 3, NOSPECS grades of at least 4 and durations under 3 months characterized ophthalmopathy patients. A patient was excluded if there was uncontrolled infection, other autoimmune disease, pregnancy or lactation. Used for diagnoses were clinical symptoms, serum thyroxine and TRAb, thyroid ultrasound and orbital computed tomography. As concerns this clonotype: The target antigen is unknown.

The germline V gene has CDR1 SGHRS and CDR2 YFSETQ. V was trimmed by 3 bases and J by 0 bases, leaving 12 bases between them. The CDR3 loop spans 15 amino acids. The chain uses TRBV5-1 and TRBJ1-1; tentative D call: TRBD1 (6 bases). The source of this sequence is a woman aged 18-29 years with Graves' ophthalmopathy. Sequenced: blood. CDR3: CASSWGAAMNTEAFF. DNA of the CDR3: TGCGCCAGCAGCTGGGGGGCGGCCATGAACACTGAAGCTTTCTTT.